The rows below give T cell receptor beta chains drawn from one sample of a study of vaccination and CD4 T cells after COVID-19. TCRdb re-analysed the PCR reads in MiXCR, keeping a single row per CDR3 protein. This sample has some 4,000 distinct CDR3 sequences, with around 15% found just once. The antigens these receptors bind are not known. The specimen was CD4+ T cells from blood, cultured in vitro. The receptors stem from a human donor who had recovered from COVID-19. CDR3s include the opening cysteine and the closing phenylalanine or tryptophan. The order of the fields is clone size, V gene, J gene, D gene, CDR3 protein, CDR3 DNA. A D gene is named only where the DNA matches it firmly. Clone size, where shown, is once, few, many, or a class for clones that have expanded.

.	TRBV3-1	TRBJ2-3	.	CASSPRPDLATDTQYF	TGTGCCAGCAGCCCCCGACCAGATTTAGCCACAGATACGCAGTATTTT
.	TRBV5-1	TRBJ1-5	.	CASSPDTGHNQPQHF	TGCGCCAGCAGCCCGGACACAGGGCACAATCAGCCCCAGCATTTT
medium-sized	TRBV20-1	TRBJ1-5	TRBD1	CSARGGQGETQPQHF	TGCAGTGCTAGAGGGGGACAGGGGGAAACACAGCCCCAGCATTTT
few	TRBV12-3/TRBV12-4	TRBJ2-3	.	CASSRDGSTDTQYF	TGTGCCAGCAGCCGGGACGGCAGCACAGATACGCAGTATTTT
few	TRBV28	TRBJ1-3	.	CASTAKGNTIYF	TGTGCCAGCACCGCGAAGGGAAACACCATATATTTT
.	TRBV6-1	TRBJ2-2	TRBD1	CATMEKDRVYTGELFF	TGTGCCACCATGGAAAAGGACAGGGTGTACACCGGGGAGCTGTTTTTT
few	TRBV11-3	TRBJ2-7	TRBD1	CASSLDRDHEQYF	TGTGCCAGCAGCCTTGACAGGGACCACGAGCAGTACTTC
.	TRBV11-2	TRBJ2-3	.	CASNLVGGTDTQYF	TGTGCCAGCAACTTGGTTGGGGGCACAGATACGCAGTATTTT
few	TRBV27	TRBJ1-5	.	CASSRVWGEAFQPQHF	TGTGCCAGCAGCAGGGTTTGGGGGGAGGCTTTTCAGCCCCAGCATTTT
medium-sized	TRBV5-1	TRBJ1-1	.	CASSLASGGTEAFF	TGCGCCAGCAGCTTGGCCTCCGGGGGCACTGAAGCTTTCTTT
few	TRBV27	TRBJ2-2	TRBD1	CASSPGTGGTGELFF	TGTGCCAGCAGTCCAGGGACAGGGGGCACCGGGGAGCTGTTTTTT
few	TRBV20-1	TRBJ2-7	TRBD1	CSATGGHEQYF	TGCAGTGCCACAGGGGGCCACGAGCAGTACTTC
few	TRBV30	TRBJ2-2	TRBD1	CAWIPGQGYTGELFF	TGTGCCTGGATTCCGGGACAGGGATACACCGGGGAGCTGTTTTTT
few	TRBV6-1	TRBJ1-6	.	CASSWDTGSPLHF	TGTGCCAGCTCTTGGGACACGGGGTCACCCCTCCACTTT
large	TRBV2	TRBJ1-2	TRBD1	CASSFTDRVGYGYTF	TGTGCCAGCAGTTTTACTGACAGGGTGGGCTATGGCTACACCTTC
.	TRBV20-1	TRBJ1-5	.	CSASEGGGYQPQHF	TGCAGTGCTTCGGAGGGGGGGGGGTATCAGCCCCAGCATTTT
large	TRBV7-5	TRBJ2-7	.	CISVPEATREFNEQYF	.
medium-sized	TRBV2	TRBJ2-7	TRBD1	CASSVFETGGSYEQYF	TGTGCCAGCAGTGTCTTCGAGACAGGGGGGTCCTACGAGCAGTACTTC
.	TRBV19	TRBJ2-3	.	CASSPRFSTDTQYF	TGTGCCAGTAGTCCACGGTTCAGCACAGATACGCAGTATTTT
few	TRBV30	TRBJ2-5	TRBD2	CAWSVGSGGLRYF	TGTGCCTGGAGTGTAGGTAGCGGGGGCCTACGGTACTTC
.	TRBV3-1	TRBJ2-5	.	CASSFRGPAQETQYF	TGTGCCAGCAGCTTCCGAGGCCCAGCTCAAGAGACCCAGTACTTC
.	TRBV20-1	TRBJ1-6	TRBD1	CSAREDRGNSPLHF	TGCAGTGCTAGAGAGGACAGGGGGAATTCACCCCTCCACTTT
medium-sized	TRBV11-3	TRBJ2-1	TRBD2	CASSLEAGRVSEQFF	TGTGCCAGCAGCTTAGAGGCAGGGAGGGTCAGTGAGCAGTTCTTC
.	TRBV29-1	TRBJ2-1	.	CSVEGFGVLYNEQFF	TGCAGCGTTGAGGGCTTTGGGGTACTCTACAATGAGCAGTTCTTC
few	TRBV5-1	TRBJ1-1	.	CASNRPMNTEAFF	TGCGCCAGCAATAGACCGATGAACACTGAAGCTTTCTTT
few	TRBV7-2	TRBJ1-5	.	CASSLRGNQPQHF	TGTGCCAGCAGCTTAAGGGGCAATCAGCCCCAGCATTTT
.	TRBV2	TRBJ1-2	.	CASSDNRQTYGYTF	TGTGCCAGCAGTGATAATCGGCAGACCTATGGCTACACCTTC
medium-sized	TRBV11-2	TRBJ2-1	.	CASSSQRTGTRSREQFF	TGTGCCAGCAGCTCCCAGCGGACGGGAACGAGATCTCGAGAGCAGTTCTTC
.	TRBV6-4	TRBJ1-5	.	CASSEQSGQPQHF	TGTGCCAGCAGTGAACAGTCCGGCCAGCCCCAGCATTTT
.	TRBV10-3	TRBJ1-2	.	CAIGENGQKGDSYGYTF	TGTGCCATCGGTGAGAATGGCCAAAAAGGGGACTCTTATGGCTACACCTTC
medium-sized	TRBV15	TRBJ1-6	TRBD1	CATSRFDATGQYNSPLHF	TGTGCCACCAGCAGATTCGACGCGACGGGACAGTATAATTCACCCCTCCACTTT
few	TRBV5-4	TRBJ2-5	.	CASSLASYQETQYF	TGTGCCAGCAGCTTGGCGTCCTACCAAGAGACCCAGTACTTC
medium-sized	TRBV20-1	TRBJ1-6	TRBD1	CSARTGGLSSDSPLHF	TGCAGTGCGCGGACAGGGGGCTTAAGTTCAGATTCACCCCTCCACTTT
few	TRBV18	TRBJ1-5	.	CASSSQGVSQPQHF	TGTGCCAGCTCATCGCAGGGCGTAAGTCAGCCCCAGCATTTT
few	TRBV12-3/TRBV12-4	TRBJ1-5	.	CASSSAGILSGQPQHF	TGTGCCAGCAGTTCGGCAGGGATTTTATCGGGTCAGCCCCAGCATTTT
few	TRBV30	TRBJ2-5	.	CAWSVHPQGGFQETQYF	TGTGCCTGGAGTGTACACCCACAGGGGGGGTTCCAAGAGACCCAGTACTTC
few	TRBV3-1	TRBJ2-5	.	CASSYLRAHGTQYF	TGTGCCAGCAGCTACCTCCGGGCCCATGGGACCCAGTACTTC
.	TRBV27	TRBJ1-3	.	CASSPRARARSSGNTIYF	TGTGCCAGCAGTCCCCGGGCGAGGGCCCGGAGCTCTGGAAACACCATATATTTT
medium-sized	TRBV6-1	TRBJ2-5	TRBD2	CASRGRGGEETQYF	TGTGCCAGTCGTGGTCGGGGGGGCGAAGAGACCCAGTACTTC
medium-sized	TRBV20-1	TRBJ2-7	.	CSASSPRDSYEQYF	TGCAGTGCTAGCTCCCCCCGGGACTCCTACGAGCAGTACTTC
.	TRBV15	TRBJ1-2	.	CATSRTSTGVPGYTF	TGTGCCACCAGCAGAACTTCCACGGGGGTGCCTGGCTACACCTTC
.	TRBV2	TRBJ1-4	TRBD1	CASSEGRGRFGGEKLFF	TGTGCCAGCAGTGAGGGCAGGGGGCGGTTCGGGGGTGAAAAACTGTTTTTT
medium-sized	TRBV7-6	TRBJ2-3	.	CASSLGLGGGGPDTQYF	TGTGCCAGCAGCTTAGGACTGGGGGGCGGGGGCCCAGATACGCAGTATTTT
few	TRBV6-1	TRBJ1-4	.	CASSESSSVLFF	TGTGCCAGCAGTGAATCGTCCAGCGTTCTGTTTTTT
few	TRBV30	TRBJ2-7	TRBD2	CAWSAGGGRSYEQYF	TGTGCCTGGAGTGCCGGCGGGGGGCGCTCCTACGAGCAGTACTTC
.	TRBV3-1	TRBJ2-5	.	CASRPGAGTQYF	TGTGCCAGCAGGCCGGGGGCGGGGACCCAGTACTTC
medium-sized	TRBV7-9	TRBJ1-5	.	CASSLDVQPQHF	TGTGCCAGCAGCTTAGACGTTCAGCCCCAGCATTTT
.	TRBV5-4	TRBJ2-7	.	CASSLGLLTYEQYF	TGTGCCAGCAGCTTGGGTTTGTTGACCTACGAGCAGTACTTC
few	TRBV20-1	TRBJ2-5	.	CSARDLTGQETQYF	TGCAGTGCTAGAGATTTAACGGGGCAGGAGACCCAGTACTTC
.	TRBV6-1	TRBJ1-4	.	CASSGSSLLLTNEKLFF	TGTGCCAGCAGTGGAAGCTCACTCCTGTTAACTAATGAAAAACTGTTTTTT
.	TRBV28	TRBJ1-1	.	CASSLSTGFGNTEAFF	TGTGCCAGCAGCCTGTCCACAGGGTTTGGGAACACTGAAGCTTTCTTT
few	TRBV3-1	TRBJ2-1	TRBD2	CASSPVPGLAGAGNEQFF	TGTGCCAGCAGCCCCGTGCCGGGACTAGCGGGGGCGGGGAATGAGCAGTTCTTC
.	TRBV5-4	TRBJ1-2	TRBD1	CASSRQGANGYTF	TGTGCCAGCAGCCGACAGGGGGCAAATGGCTACACCTTC
few	TRBV20-1	TRBJ2-7	TRBD2	CSAPSGGLYEQYF	TGCAGTGCCCCCAGCGGGGGGCTTTACGAGCAGTACTTC
few	TRBV10-2	TRBJ2-1	TRBD2	CASSRLAGGYNEQFF	TGCGCCAGCAGCCGTTTAGCGGGAGGGTACAATGAGCAGTTCTTC
.	TRBV19	TRBJ1-4	.	CASAQDRDEKLFF	TGTGCCAGTGCCCAGGACAGAGATGAAAAACTGTTTTTT
.	TRBV28	TRBJ2-6	.	CASSSLRSGGANVLTF	TGTGCCAGCAGTTCCCTCAGAAGTGGTGGGGCCAACGTCCTGACTTTC
.	TRBV6-1	TRBJ2-1	.	CASGRGVYNEQFF	TGTGCCAGTGGGCGGGGTGTATACAATGAGCAGTTCTTC
.	TRBV5-5	TRBJ1-2	TRBD1	CASSLTGVDYGYTF	TGTGCCAGCAGCTTAACAGGGGTTGACTATGGCTACACCTTC